This T cell receptor (beta chain) emerged from a study of blood T cell repertoires in COVID-19. The repertoire was sequenced with immunoSEQ multiplex PCR; TCRdb's copy has only in-frame clones and lacks some. The data hold about 310,000 clones, with 70% to 90% observed a single time. Participants spanned ages about 18 to 95 years and resided in some 22 US areas. Recovered status in Cohort 3 required two negative PCRs, clearance, or symptom resolution. V lost 2 bases to trimming and J lost 5 bases, with 6 bases between them. Germline CDR1 ENHRY, CDR2 SYGVKD. This CDR3 is 13 amino acids long. The gene calls are TRBV10-3 and TRBJ1-4, with unresolved D. The sequencing input was PBMCs or T cells enriched from blood (not recorded which). This TCR was recovered from a man aged 25-45 years who had recovered from COVID-19. As DNA, the CDR3 is TGTGCCATCAGTGAGCCAAAAAATGAAAAACTGTTTTTT. Translating it yields CAISEPKNEKLFF.